Shown below are 31 T cell receptor beta chains from a single sample sequenced in a study of early T cells in non-severe SARS-CoV-2 infection (dated by TCRdb to the early 2020s). The library came from 5' RACE. Sequencing instrument: NextSeq 500. Using fastp trimming at Q25 and MiXCR clonotype assembly, TCRdb reanalyzed the public sequencing data and kept in-frame beta chains. When rows share a CDR3 protein, they turn into one entry using the most common DNA and genes. The sample table shows approximately 70,000 distinct CDR3 sequences, and around 11% are seen once. In total, the top ten clones hold less than 3.5% of the sample. The sample here was whole blood, taken at baseline. Every receptor here comes from an adult who was a healthcare worker with PCR-confirmed SARS-CoV-2 infection or an uninfected control (not recorded which).

V gene TRBV7-6 combines with J gene TRBJ2-1; TRBD2 matches 12 bases. The length of the CDR3 is 16 residues. Trimming removed 1 base from V and 6 bases from J; junction bases left unmatched: 4. Germline CDR1 reads SGHVS; CDR2 reads FNYEAQ. The CDR3 region has the DNA TGTGCCAGCAGCTTAGATCTAGCGGGGGGGCCCAATGAGCAGTTCTTC. It is translated as CASSLDLAGGPNEQFF. Complete variable domain (other parts from reference TRBV7-6 and TRBJ2-1): GAGVSQSPRYKVTKRGQDVALRCDPISGHVSLYWYRQALGQGPEFLTYFNYEAQQDKSGLPNDRFSAERPEGSISTLTIQRTEQRDSAMYRCASSLDLAGGPNEQFFGPGTRLTVL.

The chain combines TRBV11-2 with TRBJ2-2; TRBD2 matches 11 bases. The germline CDR1 and CDR2 sequences are SGHAT and FQNNGV. Trimming at V came to 6 bases and at J to 0 bases, leaving 6 bases not matched to a gene. The CDR3 is 17 residues long. The CDR3 sequence: CASRSSGGSPNTGELFF. DNA for the CDR3: TGTGCCAGCAGATCTAGCGGGGGGAGCCCGAACACCGGGGAGCTGTTTTTT. Full variable domain (remainder filled in from reference TRBV11-2 and TRBJ2-2): EAGVAQSPRYKIIEKRQSVAFWCNPISGHATLYWYQQILGQGPKLLIQFQNNGVVDDSQLPKDRFSAERLKGVDSTLKIQPAKLEDSAVYLCASRSSGGSPNTGELFFGEGSRLTVL.

J is TRBJ2-5 and V is TRBV4-1, with D possibly matching TRBD2 (5 bases). Deletions cut 1 base from V and 0 bases from J, with 15 bases between. Germline V gene sequence: CDR1 MGHRA, CDR2 YSYEKL. The CDR3 contains 17 residues. The CDR3 DNA reads as TGCGCCAGCAGCCAAGTCCCCGGGGTCGGGTACCAAGAGACCCAGTACTTC. This gives the protein CASSQVPGVGYQETQYF.

This clonotype was observed a few times. The chain recombines TRBV11-2 with TRBJ2-7, with 9 bases fitting TRBD1. J lost 1 base, V lost 2 bases, and 12 bases had no gene match. The germline V gene has CDR1 SGHAT and CDR2 FQNNGV. The CDR3 sequence is 18 residues long. CDR3 residues: CASSLSLRRTGDSYEQYF. The CDR3, as DNA: TGTGCCAGCAGCTTATCCCTCAGGAGGACAGGGGATTCCTACGAGCAGTACTTC.

This clonotype was picked up many times. The CDR3 bases are TGTGCCAGCTCAGGGAGGCGGGCAGATACGCAGTATTTT. This sequence encodes CASSGRRADTQYF. The gene calls are TRBV18 and TRBJ2-3; D possibly corresponds to TRBD2 (6 bases). This CDR3 contains 13 residues. Germline loops: CDR1 KGHSH, CDR2 LQKENI. Trimming pared 5 bases from V and 4 bases from J, leaving 10 bases between.

V usage is TRBV5-1 and J usage is TRBJ2-3, with D perhaps assigned TRBD1 or TRBD2 (6 bases each). The CDR3 extends over 15 amino acids. Germline V CDR1 and CDR2: SGHRS, YFSETQ. Trimming pared 4 bases from V and 2 bases from J, leaving 14 bases between. The CDR3 region is CASSGGTPNTDTQYF. In DNA, the CDR3 is TGCGCCAGCAGCGGCGGGACACCGAACACAGATACGCAGTATTTT.

This clonotype was counted at least ten times. The J gene is TRBJ2-1, the V gene TRBV12-3 or TRBV12-4, with 9 nucleotides matching TRBD1. The junction had 13 bases not matched to a gene; V was cut back by 5 bases and J by 5 bases. This CDR3 comprises 17 residues. The CDR3 nucleotides read TGTGCCAGCAGTGGTAAGACCGGGACAGGGTTGGACAATGAGCAGTTCTTC. Protein sequence: CASSGKTGTGLDNEQFF.

This clonotype has more than one count but fewer than ten. The V gene is TRBV6-2 or TRBV6-3, the J gene TRBJ1-6; unclear D gene. Germline lookup yields CDR1 MNHEY and CDR2 SVGEGT. V was cut by 4 bases and J by 7 bases, with 5 bases left in between. The CDR3 consists of 12 residues. As DNA, the CDR3 is TGTGCCAGCAGTTTTCAAAATTCACCCCTCCACTTT. Translating it yields CASSFQNSPLHF.

This clonotype was observed a handful of times. The chain couples TRBV6-5 to TRBJ2-2; D remains ambiguous. This CDR3 spans 16 amino acids. V was cut by 0 bases and J by 2 bases, with 10 bases left in between. Germline-derived CDR1 and CDR2 are MNHEY and SVGAGI. The CDR3: CASSYSGQINTGELFF. The CDR3 DNA reads TGTGCCAGCAGTTACTCGGGCCAGATAAACACCGGGGAGCTGTTTTTT.

V gene TRBV7-6 combines with J gene TRBJ2-1; 8 bases align to TRBD2. Germline CDR1 is SGHVS and CDR2 is FNYEAQ. Trimming cost V 1 base and J 2 bases; bases outside gene matches: 4. The CDR3 sequence is 16 residues long. CDR3 coding DNA: TGTGCCAGCAGCTTAGGTGGTAGCGGGGCCTACAATGAGCAGTTCTTC. Translating gives CASSLGGSGAYNEQFF.

As regards this clonotype: With a much larger clone just one base away, this may be a read error. The chain uses TRBV6-1 and TRBJ2-7; D gene ambiguous. Germline loops: CDR1 MNHNS, CDR2 SASEGT. This CDR3 spans 12 amino acids. The CDR3 protein is CASVLSSYDQYF. CDR3 coding DNA: TGTGCCAGCGTACTGAGCTCCTACGACCAGTACTTC.

This clonotype was observed many times. The V and J genes are TRBV10-3 and TRBJ2-7, with a tentative D call TRBD2 (5 bases). V was clipped by 3 bases and J by 3 bases, with 15 bases between them. The CDR3 is made up of 15 amino acids. Germline CDR1 and CDR2: ENHRY and SYGVKD. CDR3 in amino acids: CAISDPRTRVYEQYF. CDR3 nucleotide sequence: TGTGCCATCAGTGATCCTCGGACGAGGGTCTACGAGCAGTACTTC.

The sample holds a few counts of this clonotype. This chain links TRBV7-6 with TRBJ2-4; the D gene is possibly TRBD2 (5 bases). The CDR3 has 14 amino acids. V lost 1 base and J 6 bases, leaving 10 bases between the germline ends. Germline-derived CDR1 and CDR2 are SGHVS and FNYEAQ. The CDR3 nucleotides are TGTGCCAGCAGCTTAGGGGAGACCGCAAACATTCAGTACTTC. Amino acids: CASSLGETANIQYF.

The gene calls are TRBV20-1 and TRBJ2-7; 11 bases fit TRBD2. The germline gives CDR1 DFQATT, CDR2 SNEGSKA (reference sequence). The trim removed 5 bases at V and 2 bases at J, leaving 8 bases unmatched. The length of the CDR3 is 15 residues. CDR3 nucleotides: TGCAGTGCTTCAACTAGCGGGGGCCTGACCTACGAGCAGTACTTC. Translation gives CSASTSGGLTYEQYF.

This clonotype was counted at least ten times. The rearrangement joins TRBV28 to TRBJ2-2; 10 nucleotides line up with TRBD2. V lost 6 bases to trimming and J lost 5 bases; unmatched junction nucleotides: 6. This CDR3 contains 15 residues. Germline CDR1 is MDHEN and CDR2 is SYDVKM. CDR3 region: CASRPVAGGTGELFF. Here the CDR3 DNA reads TGTGCCAGCAGGCCGGTAGCGGGGGGAACCGGGGAGCTGTTTTTT.

This clonotype was seen at least ten times. This chain links TRBV29-1 with TRBJ2-3; TRBD1 matches at 8 bases. V lost 6 bases, J lost 3 bases, and 8 bases stayed unmatched. This CDR3 has 14 residues. CDR1 is SQVTM, CDR2 ANQGSEA, per germline. CDR3 loop: CSVHAQGATDTQYF. CDR3 sequence (DNA): TGCAGCGTCCATGCCCAGGGGGCGACAGATACGCAGTATTTT.

This chain joins TRBV7-9 and TRBJ2-3; D is uncertain. The germline CDR1 and CDR2 sequences are SEHNR and FQNEAQ (reference sequence). V was shortened by 3 bases and J by 1 base, with 8 bases between the two germline ends. This CDR3 is built from 14 residues. CDR3 region: CASSFEGRTDTQYF. DNA for the CDR3: TGTGCCAGCAGCTTTGAAGGACGCACAGATACGCAGTATTTT.

This chain connects TRBV19 to TRBJ2-1; tentatively, D is TRBD2 (5 bases). CDR1 is LNHDA, CDR2 SQIVND, per germline (reference sequence). CDR3 length: 13 amino acids. Trimming took off 6 bases at V and 3 bases at J, with 9 bases between the two ends. CDR3 coding DNA: TGTGCCAGTAGCCCCCGGGGCTACAATGAGCAGTTCTTC. Encoded protein: CASSPRGYNEQFF. Full variable domain (remainder filled in from reference TRBV19 and TRBJ2-1): DGGITQSPKYLFRKEGQNVTLSCEQNLNHDAMYWYRQDPGQGLRLIYYSQIVNDFQKGDIAEGYSVSREKKESFPLTVTSAQKNPTAFYLCASSPRGYNEQFFGPGTRLTVL.

The V and J genes are TRBV7-2 and TRBJ1-6; no definite D call. CDR1 SGHTA and CDR2 FQGNSA come from the germline V gene. With 3 bases removed from V and 7 bases from J, the gap between germline ends came to 10 bases. There are 14 residues in the CDR3. CDR3 region: CASSFGFENSPLHF. The CDR3 DNA follows: TGTGCCAGCAGCTTTGGTTTTGAGAATTCACCCCTCCACTTT.

Here the CDR3 reads CASSLRGTETQYF. In DNA form, the CDR3 reads TGTGCCAGCAGTCTAAGGGGGACGGAGACCCAGTACTTC. The chain is built from TRBV3-1 and TRBJ2-5; the D gene is possibly TRBD1 (6 bases). The ends were cut back, 6 bases at V and 5 bases at J, with 13 bases in the middle. Germline loops: CDR1 LGHDT, CDR2 YNNKEL (reference sequence). The CDR3 is 13 residues long.

This clonotype has a handful of counts. The CDR3 spells CASSPEDEKLFF. CDR3 bases: TGTGCCAGCAGCCCCGAAGATGAAAAACTGTTTTTT. The rearrangement uses TRBV7-2 and TRBJ1-4; no definite D call. Trimming removed 5 bases from V and 6 bases from J, with 7 bases in between. Germline loops: CDR1 SGHTA, CDR2 FQGNSA. The CDR3 totals 12 residues. Based on the CDR3 plus reference TRBV7-2 and TRBJ1-4, the full variable domain is GAGVSQSPSNKVTEKGKDVELRCDPISGHTALYWYRQSLGQGLEFLIYFQGNSAPDKSGLPSDRFSAERTGGSVSTLTIQRTQQEDSAVYLCASSPEDEKLFFGSGTQLSVL.

V and J are TRBV27 and TRBJ2-3; D not certain. V dropped 6 bases and J dropped 6 bases, with 10 bases sitting between them. This CDR3 comprises 12 residues. Germline CDR1 reads MNHEY; CDR2 reads SMNVEV (reference sequence). The CDR3 coding sequence is TGTGCCAGCAGCCAGTTTACGGATACGCAGTATTTT. Translated, it gives CASSQFTDTQYF.

This clonotype turned up a few times. The rearrangement uses TRBV20-1 and TRBJ1-5; 7 bases agree with TRBD1. The CDR3 has 17 residues. V shed 5 bases and J 0 bases; nucleotides not matched to a gene: 13. The germline V gene encodes CDR1 DFQATT and CDR2 SNEGSKA (reference sequence). The CDR3 loop reads CSARGGTAIYSNQPQHF. The CDR3 DNA sequence: TGCAGTGCTCGAGGAGGGACAGCAATTTATAGCAATCAGCCCCAGCATTTT.

The V and J genes are TRBV5-1 and TRBJ2-7; D is perhaps TRBD1 or TRBD2 (5 bases each). With 3 bases removed from V and 2 bases from J, the gap between germline ends came to 6 bases. The length of the CDR3 is 12 residues. From germline, CDR1 is SGHRS and CDR2 YFSETQ. The CDR3: CASSWGTYEQYF. CDR3 coding DNA: TGCGCCAGCAGCTGGGGGACCTACGAGCAGTACTTC.

The gene calls are TRBV4-3 and TRBJ2-3, with 8 bases lining up with TRBD2. The CDR3 covers 19 residues. V dropped 0 bases and J dropped 0; count of bases not matched to a gene: 11. From germline, CDR1 is LGHNA and CDR2 YSLEER. The CDR3 here is CASSQDLRRGVSSTDTQYF. The CDR3 DNA sequence: TGCGCCAGCAGCCAAGATTTGCGGCGGGGGGTGTCTAGCACAGATACGCAGTATTTT.

This clonotype was detected only a few times. The J gene is TRBJ2-1, the V gene TRBV11-2; the match to TRBD2 covers 8 bases. Germline CDR1 reads SGHAT; CDR2 reads FQNNGV. This CDR3 has 18 residues. The J segment lost 0 bases and the V segment lost 6 bases, leaving 13 bases of the junction unmatched. The CDR3 nucleotides are TGTGCCAGCAGGGCTCCCCGACGGGGGGGTCCCTCCTACAATGAGCAGTTCTTC. Translating gives CASRAPRRGGPSYNEQFF.

The chain recombines TRBV27 with TRBJ2-5; 10 bases line up with TRBD2. Germline V gene lookup returns CDR1 MNHEY and CDR2 SMNVEV (reference sequence). With V trimmed by 2 bases and J by 4 bases, 4 bases remained unmatched. This CDR3 spans 15 amino acids. CDR3 sequence reads: CASSLILAGVETQYF. CDR3 coding DNA: TGTGCCAGCAGTTTAATCCTAGCGGGGGTAGAGACCCAGTACTTC.

The J gene is TRBJ2-7, the V gene TRBV15; weak D call: TRBD1 (7 bases). The V end was cut by 0 bases, the J end by 6 bases, with 12 bases between. Per germline, CDR1 LNHNV and CDR2 YYDKDF (reference sequence). CDR3 length: 14 amino acids. The CDR3 sequence is CATSRDPGGSEQYF. The CDR3 nucleotides are TGTGCCACCAGCAGAGATCCAGGGGGGAGCGAGCAGTACTTC.

The sample holds a few counts of this clonotype. This chain links TRBV20-1 with TRBJ2-2; tentatively, D is TRBD1 (5 bases). Trimming shortened V by 3 bases and J by 0 bases, and 8 bases separated the two germline ends. CDR1 and CDR2 from the germline V gene are DFQATT and SNEGSKA (reference sequence). The CDR3 has 14 residues. The CDR3 sequence is CSARQGSNTGELFF. In nucleotides, the CDR3 is TGCAGTGCTAGGCAGGGATCGAACACCGGGGAGCTGTTTTTT.

This clonotype was observed a handful of times. The rearrangement uses TRBV2 and TRBJ2-7; D is perhaps TRBD2 (6 bases). CDR3 size: 13 residues. Germline CDR1 and CDR2: SNHLY and FYNNEI. V lost 8 bases, J lost 0 bases, and 11 bases lay in between. This chain's CDR3 is CASCRDSSYEQYF. Written as DNA, the CDR3 is TGTGCCAGCTGCCGGGACTCCTCCTACGAGCAGTACTTC.

The chain couples TRBV6-1 to TRBJ2-7, with TRBD1 identical over 7 bases. CDR1 MNHNS and CDR2 SASEGT come from the germline V gene. With V trimmed by 7 bases and J by 0 bases, 12 bases remained unmatched. CDR3 length equals 16 residues. The CDR3 region is CASTLRPGQSSYEQYF. Written as DNA, the CDR3 is TGTGCCAGCACTCTCCGTCCGGGACAGTCCTCCTACGAGCAGTACTTC.